These 26 T cell receptor beta chains came from one sample sequenced in a study of shared clonotypes between healthy human individuals. Clones were read by immunoSEQ multiplex PCR, and TCRdb kept only the in-frame ones, dropping some. Of 2 million to 2.5 million clones listed, 90% to 95% were seen once; the top ten hold 0.1% to 0.15%. Sample: naive CD4+ T cells sorted from blood. The subset is: CD45RA+ positively selected. The receptors originated from a man younger than 30 in good health.

This chain links TRBV18 with TRBJ2-1; D is uncertain. This CDR3 has 13 residues. Trimming removed 1 base from V and 6 bases from J, with 7 bases in between. CDR1 KGHSH and CDR2 LQKENI come from the germline V gene. DNA of the CDR3: TGTGCCAGCTCACCACGTCCGAGCAATGAGCAGTTCTTC. It encodes CASSPRPSNEQFF.

The gene calls are TRBV7-9 and TRBJ1-6; TRBD1 is a possible D gene (6 bases). V gave up 4 bases and J gave up 3 bases, with 10 bases separating them. There are 15 residues in the CDR3. Germline V CDR1 and CDR2: SEHNR, FQNEAQ (reference sequence). The CDR3 loop is CASSSQGSYNSPLHF. The CDR3 DNA sequence: TGTGCCAGCAGCTCCCAGGGGAGCTATAATTCACCCCTCCACTTT.

This rearrangement joins TRBV7-2 to TRBJ1-2; D remains unclear. V gave up 6 bases and J gave up 6 bases, with 14 bases separating them. Germline loops: CDR1 SGHTA, CDR2 FQGNSA. There are 13 residues in the CDR3. The DNA for the CDR3 is TGTGCCAGCAGTTTCGGGTCCTACAATGGCTACACCTTC. Its translation: CASSFGSYNGYTF.

The V call is TRBV6-5, the J call TRBJ2-1; 10 bases agree with TRBD1. Germline values: CDR1 MNHEY, CDR2 SVGAGI. Trimming removed 6 bases from V and 4 bases from J; junction bases left unmatched: 6. The CDR3 has 15 amino acids. In DNA form, the CDR3 reads TGTGCCAGCAGGCCGACAGGGGGCGGGTACAATGAGCAGTTCTTC. Amino acid sequence: CASRPTGGGYNEQFF.

This chain's CDR3 is CASSWTDIYGYTF. DNA of the CDR3: TGTGCCAGCAGTTGGACAGACATCTATGGCTACACCTTC. The J gene is TRBJ1-2, the V gene TRBV6-1; D is possibly TRBD1 (6 bases). The germline CDR1 and CDR2 sequences are MNHNS and SASEGT. The CDR3 extends over 13 amino acids. V was shortened by 5 bases and J by 4 bases, with 11 bases between the two germline ends.

The gene calls are TRBV5-1 and TRBJ1-1; TRBD1 is a possible D gene (6 bases). Trimming pared 6 bases from V and 0 bases from J, leaving 12 bases between. The length of the CDR3 is 14 residues. The V gene's germline CDR1 is SGHRS and CDR2 YFSETQ. The CDR3 sequence is CASIPDSMNTEAFF. Written as DNA, the CDR3 is TGCGCCAGCATACCGGACAGCATGAACACTGAAGCTTTCTTT.

DNA of the CDR3: TGCAGTGCTGAGGGGCAGGGTGAAGCTTTCTTT. It yields the protein CSAEGQGEAFF. The chain combines TRBV20-1 with TRBJ1-1, with TRBD1 as a possible D gene (5 bases). Germline values: CDR1 DFQATT, CDR2 SNEGSKA (reference sequence). The germline V and J ends were trimmed by 5 bases and 7 bases, with 11 bases remaining between them. This CDR3 has 11 residues.

The chain joins TRBV7-2 to TRBJ2-7, with a weak D call TRBD2 (6 bases). The V and J ends lost 4 bases and 2 bases respectively, with 15 bases between them. Germline V gene sequence: CDR1 SGHTA, CDR2 FQGNSA. The length of the CDR3 is 15 residues. DNA for the CDR3: TGTGCCAGCAGCTCCCGAGCGGGTGGGGCCTACGAGCAGTACTTC. Its protein is CASSSRAGGAYEQYF.

The chain joins TRBV15 to TRBJ2-5; D ambiguous. V dropped 1 base and J dropped 1 base, with 7 bases sitting between them. CDR3 length equals 14 residues. In germline, CDR1 is LNHNV, CDR2 YYDKDF (reference sequence). CDR3 sequence: CATSRAWVQETQYF. The CDR3 DNA reads as TGTGCCACCAGCAGAGCCTGGGTCCAAGAGACCCAGTACTTC. The variable domain in full, completed from reference TRBV15 and TRBJ2-5, reads DAMVIQNPRYQVTQFGKPVTLSCSQTLNHNVMYWYQQKSSQAPKLLFHYYDKDFNNEADTPDNFQSRRPNTSFCFLDIRSPGLGDTAMYLCATSRAWVQETQYFGPGTRLLVL.

The chain combines TRBV9 with TRBJ1-5; a possible D gene is TRBD1 (5 bases). CDR1 SGDLS and CDR2 YYNGEE come from the germline V gene. This CDR3 comprises 14 residues. Trimming removed 0 bases from V and 4 bases from J, with 8 bases in between. The chain's CDR3 is CASSVGGANQPQHF. In nucleotides, the CDR3 is TGTGCCAGCAGCGTAGGAGGGGCAAATCAGCCCCAGCATTTT.

This clone was detected a few times. J is TRBJ2-1 and V is TRBV6-5; 13 nucleotides agree with TRBD2. Per germline, CDR1 MNHEY and CDR2 SVGAGI. CDR3 length: 15 amino acids. Trimming removed 5 bases from V and 6 bases from J; junction bases left unmatched: 4. The chain's CDR3 is CASSILAGGANEQFF. In nucleotides, the CDR3 is TGTGCCAGCAGTATACTAGCGGGAGGGGCCAATGAGCAGTTCTTC.

V gene TRBV10-3 combines with J gene TRBJ2-7; weak D call: TRBD1 (6 bases). Trimming left V 2 bases short and J 3 bases short, with 11 bases between. The CDR3 is 14 amino acids. Germline loops: CDR1 ENHRY, CDR2 SYGVKD. The CDR3 spells CAISERDILYEQYF. DNA for the CDR3: TGTGCCATCAGTGAGCGGGACATCCTCTACGAGCAGTACTTC.

CDR3 in DNA: TGCGCCAGCAGCCAAGTTAGGGGTTTCGGAGAGACCCAGTACTTC. Amino acid sequence: CASSQVRGFGETQYF. The genes are TRBV4-1 and TRBJ2-5, with D maybe TRBD1 (5 bases). The V and J ends lost 1 base and 4 bases respectively, with 13 bases between them. The germline gives CDR1 MGHRA, CDR2 YSYEKL. The CDR3 runs 15 residues.

The CDR3: CASSLGRRLSSYEQYF. The CDR3 DNA reads TGTGCCAGCAGCTTGGGACGCAGGTTAAGCTCCTACGAGCAGTACTTC. The genes are TRBV5-6 and TRBJ2-7; D call uncertain. CDR3 size: 16 residues. Trimming cost V 0 bases and J 0 bases, with 13 bases left between them. Looked up from germline, CDR1 is SGHDT and CDR2 is YYEEEE. Full variable domain (missing parts from reference TRBV5-6 and TRBJ2-7): DAGVTQSPTHLIKTRGQQVTLRCSPKSGHDTVSWYQQALGQGPQFIFQYYEEEERQRGNFPDRFSGHQFPNYSSELNVNALLLGDSALYLCASSLGRRLSSYEQYFGPGTRLTVT.

The chain has TRBV5-1 and TRBJ2-7; 9 bases align to TRBD1. V shed 0 bases and J 6 bases; nucleotides not matched to a gene: 13. CDR3 length: 17 residues. Germline values: CDR1 SGHRS, CDR2 YFSETQ. The CDR3 nucleotides read TGCGCCAGCAGCTTGGAGGCGAAGGACAGGGGAGAAGGCGAGCAGTACTTC. It specifies CASSLEAKDRGEGEQYF.

The chain's CDR3 is CASSLVGQGFLQNNSPLHF. The CDR3 nucleotides read TGTGCCAGCAGCTTGGTGGGACAGGGGTTTTTACAGAATAATTCACCCCTCCACTTT. The chain links TRBV5-5 to TRBJ1-6, with 10 bases identical to TRBD1. Trimming cost V 0 bases and J 5 bases; bases outside gene matches: 11. Germline V gene lookup returns CDR1 SGHKS and CDR2 YYEKEE (reference sequence). This CDR3 comprises 19 residues.

This chain links TRBV18 with TRBJ1-2, with a possible D match to TRBD1 (5 bases). V was shortened by 6 bases and J by 0 bases, with 11 bases between the two germline ends. Germline values: CDR1 KGHSH, CDR2 LQKENI. The CDR3 loop spans 14 amino acids. The CDR3 reads CASSPMGPNYGYTF. CDR3 bases: TGTGCCAGCTCTCCTATGGGGCCTAACTATGGCTACACCTTC.

The chain carries TRBV9 and TRBJ2-2; no clear D gene. The CDR3 is 14 amino acids. V was cut by 0 bases and J by 6 bases, with 9 bases left in between. Per the germline V gene, CDR1 is SGDLS and CDR2 is YYNGEE. The CDR3 is CASSVATAPGELFF. The CDR3 bases are TGTGCCAGCAGCGTAGCAACCGCACCCGGGGAGCTGTTTTTT.

The chain employs TRBV5-8 and TRBJ1-1; D is undetermined. Trimming shortened V by 5 bases and J by 7 bases, and 9 bases separated the two germline ends. CDR1 is SGHTS, CDR2 YDEGEE, per germline. The CDR3 spans 11 residues. Written as DNA, the CDR3 is TGTGCCAGCAGTAGACTTGGTGAAGCTTTCTTT. Translation gives CASSRLGEAFF.

The rearrangement uses TRBV19 and TRBJ2-3; weak D call: TRBD2 (6 bases). From germline, CDR1 is LNHDA and CDR2 SQIVND (reference sequence). The CDR3 length is 16 residues. Trimming cost V 2 bases and J 0 bases, with 12 bases left between them. The CDR3 nucleotides read TGTGCCAGTAGTATAATGGGTAGCGGTAGCACAGATACGCAGTATTTT. This encodes CASSIMGSGSTDTQYF.

V and J are TRBV28 and TRBJ1-4; perhaps TRBD1 as D (6 bases). Trimming removed 6 bases at V and 4 bases at J, with 12 bases between. Looked up from germline, CDR1 is MDHEN and CDR2 is SYDVKM. The CDR3 consists of 14 residues. DNA of the CDR3: TGTGCCAGCAGGCGGACAGTTCATAATGAAAAACTGTTTTTT. It is translated as CASRRTVHNEKLFF.

V is TRBV6-1 and J is TRBJ2-7, with D perhaps TRBD2 (6 bases). Trimming shortened V by 3 bases and J by 6 bases, and 18 bases separated the two germline ends. The germline gives CDR1 MNHNS, CDR2 SASEGT. The CDR3 totals 15 residues. The chain's CDR3 is CASSDAAGPRTEQYF. CDR3 nucleotides: TGTGCCAGCAGTGACGCTGCGGGGCCGAGGACCGAGCAGTACTTC.

This chain joins TRBV10-3 and TRBJ2-2; TRBD2 matches at 12 bases. The junction had 16 bases not matched to a gene; V was cut back by 6 bases and J by 2 bases. The CDR3 is made up of 20 amino acids. Germline loops: CDR1 ENHRY, CDR2 SYGVKD. The CDR3 DNA reads as TGTGCCATCAGGCCAACCACAATACTAGCGGGGGGCCGTAACACCGGGGAGCTGTTTTTT. Its protein is CAIRPTTILAGGRNTGELFF.

This chain joins TRBV5-1 and TRBJ2-5; possibly TRBD1 or TRBD2 for D (5 bases each). The closer fit of TRBJ2-7 to the DNA end suggests the J call may be wrong. The CDR3 runs to 14 residues. Germline V gene data show CDR1 as SGHRS and CDR2 as YFSETQ. The CDR3 sequence: CASSIATDTYEQYF. The CDR3, as DNA: TGCGCCAGCAGCATAGCGACAGACACCTACGAGCAGTACTTC.

This chain links TRBV18 with TRBJ2-7; D is unclear. The germline gives CDR1 KGHSH, CDR2 LQKENI. The CDR3 contains 15 residues. The V and J ends lost 3 bases and 3 bases respectively, with 15 bases between them. The CDR3 DNA follows: TGTGCCAGCTCACCGGCAGGTGGCCCCTTCTACGAGCAGTACTTC. The encoded protein is CASSPAGGPFYEQYF.

The chain joins TRBV30 to TRBJ2-5; D may be TRBD1 (6 bases). Trimming shortened V by 4 bases and J by 5 bases, and 17 bases separated the two germline ends. CDR1 GTSNPN and CDR2 SVGIG come from the germline V gene (reference sequence). This CDR3 contains 14 residues. CDR3 sequence reads: CAWNQGSLRETQYF. For the CDR3, the DNA is TGTGCCTGGAACCAGGGGTCCCTAAGGGAGACCCAGTACTTC. Complete variable domain (other parts from reference TRBV30 and TRBJ2-5): SQTIHQWPATLVQPVGSPLSLECTVEGTSNPNLYWYRQAAGRGLQLLFYSVGIGQISSEVPQNLSASRPQDRQFILSSKKLLLSDSGFYLCAWNQGSLRETQYFGPGTRLLVL.